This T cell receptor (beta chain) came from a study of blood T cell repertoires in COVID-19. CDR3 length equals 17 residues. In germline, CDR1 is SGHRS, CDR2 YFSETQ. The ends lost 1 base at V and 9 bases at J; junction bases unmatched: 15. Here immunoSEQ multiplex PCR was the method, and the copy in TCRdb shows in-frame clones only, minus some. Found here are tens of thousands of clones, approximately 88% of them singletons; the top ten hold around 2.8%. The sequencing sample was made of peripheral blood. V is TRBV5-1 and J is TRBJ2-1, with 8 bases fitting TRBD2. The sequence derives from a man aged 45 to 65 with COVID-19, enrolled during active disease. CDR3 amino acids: CASSLFEASGSLGEQFF. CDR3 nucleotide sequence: TGCGCCAGCAGCTTGTTTGAGGCGAGCGGGAGTCTCGGTGAGCAGTTCTTC.